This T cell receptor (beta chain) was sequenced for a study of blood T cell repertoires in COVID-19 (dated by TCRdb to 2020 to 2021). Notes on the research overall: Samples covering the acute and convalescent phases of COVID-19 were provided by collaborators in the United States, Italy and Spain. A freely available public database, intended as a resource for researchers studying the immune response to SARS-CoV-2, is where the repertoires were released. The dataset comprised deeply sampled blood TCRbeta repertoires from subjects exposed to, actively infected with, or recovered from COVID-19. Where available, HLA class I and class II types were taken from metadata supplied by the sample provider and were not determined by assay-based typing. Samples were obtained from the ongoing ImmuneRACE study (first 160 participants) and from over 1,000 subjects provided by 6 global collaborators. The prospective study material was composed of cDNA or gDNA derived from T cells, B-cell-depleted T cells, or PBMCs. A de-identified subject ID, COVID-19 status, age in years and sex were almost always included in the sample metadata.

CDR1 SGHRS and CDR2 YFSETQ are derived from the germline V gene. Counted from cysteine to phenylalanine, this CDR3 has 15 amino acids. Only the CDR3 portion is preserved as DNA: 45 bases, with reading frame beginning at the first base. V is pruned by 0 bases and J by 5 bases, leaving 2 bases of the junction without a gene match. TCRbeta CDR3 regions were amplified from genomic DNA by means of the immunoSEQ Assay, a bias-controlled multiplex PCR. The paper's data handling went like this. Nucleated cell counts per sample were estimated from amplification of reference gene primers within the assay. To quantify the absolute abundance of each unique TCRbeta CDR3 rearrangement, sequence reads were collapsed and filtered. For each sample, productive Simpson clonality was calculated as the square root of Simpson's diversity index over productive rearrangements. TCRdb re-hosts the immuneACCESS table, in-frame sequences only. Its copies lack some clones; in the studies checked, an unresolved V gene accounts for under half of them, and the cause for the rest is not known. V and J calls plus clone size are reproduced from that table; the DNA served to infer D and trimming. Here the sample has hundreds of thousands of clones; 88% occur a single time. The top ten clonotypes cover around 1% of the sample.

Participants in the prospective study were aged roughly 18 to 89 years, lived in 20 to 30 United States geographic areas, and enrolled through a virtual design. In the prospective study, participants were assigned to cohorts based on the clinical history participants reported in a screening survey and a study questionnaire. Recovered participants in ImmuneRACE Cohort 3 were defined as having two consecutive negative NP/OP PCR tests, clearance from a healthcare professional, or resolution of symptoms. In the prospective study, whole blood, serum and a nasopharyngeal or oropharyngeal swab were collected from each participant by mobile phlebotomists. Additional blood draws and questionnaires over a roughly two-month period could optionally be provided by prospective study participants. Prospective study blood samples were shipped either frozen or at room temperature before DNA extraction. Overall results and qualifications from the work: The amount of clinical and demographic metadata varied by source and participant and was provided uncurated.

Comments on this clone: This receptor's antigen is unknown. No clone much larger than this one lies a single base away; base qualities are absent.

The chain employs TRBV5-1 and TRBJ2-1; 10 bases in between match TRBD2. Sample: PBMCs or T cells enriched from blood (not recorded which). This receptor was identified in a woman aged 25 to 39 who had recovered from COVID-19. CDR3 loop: CASSLGLAGNNEQFF. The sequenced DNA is TGCGCCAGCAGCTTGGGACTAGCGGGTAACAATGAGCAGTTCTTC.